This T cell receptor (beta chain) was captured in a study of T-cell reconstitution after alpha-beta-depleted transplantation in children. Unique molecular identifiers tagged the TCRbeta library. TCRdb independently ran MiXCR on the PCR reads; one entry per CDR3 protein. This sample has approximately 640,000 distinct CDR3 sequences, with around 17% found just once. Deletions cut 0 bases from V and 1 base from J, with 12 bases between. In germline, CDR1 is DFQATT, CDR2 SNEGSKA (reference sequence). The CDR3 extends over 15 amino acids. The V and J genes are TRBV20-1 and TRBJ2-5, with a weak D call TRBD1 (5 bases). This clonotype was obtained from a human donor who donated a stem cell graft to a child with acute myeloid leukemia. This specimen was PBMCs from the stem cell graft donor, taken from the stem cell graft. Here the CDR3 reads CSARDYAGIQETQYF. As DNA, the CDR3 is TGCAGTGCTAGAGATTATGCAGGGATCCAAGAGACCCAGTACTTC.